The rows below give T cell receptor beta chains drawn from one sample of a study of blood T cells in healthy people across ages. MiXCR, run by TCRdb on the 5' RACE reads, gives a single entry per CDR3 protein. The table records 910,000 or so distinct CDR3 sequences, roughly 47% of them present only once. Sequencing used blood. The receptor set was obtained from an older woman in good health. CDR3s include the opening cysteine and the closing phenylalanine or tryptophan. Size is omitted from some rows. Given values are once, few, many or a class for expanded clones.

>TRBV28|NA
CASSLVAKDTQYF
>TRBV4-3|NA
CASSQEMVVAGANTGELFF
>TRBV4-3|NA
CASSQFSAGASNYGYTF
>TRBV20-1|NA
CSARMWGLESYEQYF
>TRBV2|NA
CASRRGELADTQYF
>TRBV12-3/TRBV12-4|NA
CASSFYMNTEAFF
>TRBV11-2|NA
CASSHRPGVTDTQYF
>TRBV7-8|NA
CASSPHREQYF
>TRBV3-1|few
CASSHGGTDTQYF
>TRBV7-8|few
CASRFDGSYEQYF
>TRBV4-1|NA
CASSQVAGGTDTRYF
>TRBV28|NA
CASSLGTASDTQYF
>TRBV4-1|NA
CASNLRASGSAYNEQFF
>TRBV29-1|NA
CSAGGLGPSYEQYF
>TRBV14|once
CASSEWTGIIDTQYF
>TRBV7-9|NA
CASWSGLRSPLHF
>TRBV5-1|NA
CATTSGRGETQYF
>TRBV6-4|NA
CASSDAPGADTQYF
>TRBV5-1|NA
CASSKTAVNTEAFF
>TRBV12-3/TRBV12-4|NA
CASTDRFRTRARLAKNIQYF
>TRBV5-1|NA
CASSLALGGPQHF
>TRBV6-2/TRBV6-3|NA
CASSYGRYNEQFF
>TRBV29-1|NA
CSVRVGAGELFF
>TRBV15|NA
CATSIRGRTDTQYF
>TRBV24-1|once
CATSDDRGAYNEQYF
>TRBV20-1|once
CSAKPTGLAGPSTKNIQYF
>TRBV20-1|NA
CSARDSGKTNYGYTF
>TRBV7-2|few
CASSMWGPTYEQYF
>TRBV24-1|NA
CATSDLQSYYGYTF
>TRBV5-5|few
CASSFRRDPRYNEQFF
>TRBV7-9|NA
CASSSGTDTYGYTF
>TRBV7-9|NA
CASTYNTEAFF
>TRBV6-5|NA
CASRPDRANQPQHF
>TRBV12-5|NA
CAGSGTRLGTQYF
>TRBV20-1|few
CSAVPGLAASYNEQFF